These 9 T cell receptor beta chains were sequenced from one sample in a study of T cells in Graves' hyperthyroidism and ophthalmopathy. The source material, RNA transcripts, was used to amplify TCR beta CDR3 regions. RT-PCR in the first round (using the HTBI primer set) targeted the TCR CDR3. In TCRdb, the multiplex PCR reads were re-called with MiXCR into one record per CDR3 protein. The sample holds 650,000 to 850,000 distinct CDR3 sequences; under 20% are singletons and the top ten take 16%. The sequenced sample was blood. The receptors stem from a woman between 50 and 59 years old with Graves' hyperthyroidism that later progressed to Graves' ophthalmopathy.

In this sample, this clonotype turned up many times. CDR3 sequence reads: CASSEVGLDYGYTF. As DNA, the CDR3 is TGTGCCAGCAGTGAGGTGGGCTTGGACTATGGCTACACCTTC. The chain has TRBV6-1 and TRBJ1-2; D is unclear. The V end lost 3 bases, the J end lost 3 bases, and 11 bases lay between the germline ends. The CDR3 has 14 residues. Per the germline V gene, CDR1 is MNHNS and CDR2 is SASEGT.

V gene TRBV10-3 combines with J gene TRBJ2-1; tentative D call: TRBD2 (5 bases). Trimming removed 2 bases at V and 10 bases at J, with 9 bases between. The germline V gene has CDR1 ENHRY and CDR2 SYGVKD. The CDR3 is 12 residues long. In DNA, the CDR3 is TGTGCCATCAGTGAGGCCGGGGAGGAGCAGTTCTTC. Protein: CAISEAGEEQFF.

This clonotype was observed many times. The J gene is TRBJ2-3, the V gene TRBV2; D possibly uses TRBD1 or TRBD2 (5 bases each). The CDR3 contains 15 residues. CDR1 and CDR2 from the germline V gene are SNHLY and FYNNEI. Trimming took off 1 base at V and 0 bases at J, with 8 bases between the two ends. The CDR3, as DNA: TGTGCCAGCAGTGAAGAATGGGACAGCACAGATACGCAGTATTTT. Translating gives CASSEEWDSTDTQYF.

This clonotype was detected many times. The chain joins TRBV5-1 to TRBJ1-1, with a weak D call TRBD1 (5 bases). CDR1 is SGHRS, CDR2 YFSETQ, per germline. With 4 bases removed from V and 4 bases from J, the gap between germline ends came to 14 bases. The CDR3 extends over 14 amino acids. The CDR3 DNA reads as TGCGCCAGCAGCCGTCCCCCCGGGGGCACTGAAGCTTTCTTT. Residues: CASSRPPGGTEAFF.

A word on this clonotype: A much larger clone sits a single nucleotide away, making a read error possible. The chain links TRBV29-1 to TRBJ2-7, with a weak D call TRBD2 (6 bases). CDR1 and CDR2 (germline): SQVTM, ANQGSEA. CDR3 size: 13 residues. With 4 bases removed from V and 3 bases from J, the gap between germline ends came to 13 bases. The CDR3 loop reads CSVGRRGFYEQYF. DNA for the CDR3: TGCAGCGTTGGACGGCGGGGATTCTACGAGCAGTACTTC.

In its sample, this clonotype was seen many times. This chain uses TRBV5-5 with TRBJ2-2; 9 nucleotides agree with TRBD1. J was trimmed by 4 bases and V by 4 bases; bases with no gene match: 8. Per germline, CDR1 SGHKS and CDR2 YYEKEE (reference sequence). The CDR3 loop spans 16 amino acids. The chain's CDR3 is CASSKSWDRVTGELFF. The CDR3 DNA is TGTGCCAGCAGCAAAAGTTGGGACAGGGTCACCGGGGAGCTGTTTTTT.

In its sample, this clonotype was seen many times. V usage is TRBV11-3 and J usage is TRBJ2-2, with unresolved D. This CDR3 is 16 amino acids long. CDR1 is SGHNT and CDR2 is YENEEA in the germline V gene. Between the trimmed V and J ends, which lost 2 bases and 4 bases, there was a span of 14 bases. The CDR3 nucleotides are TGTGCCAGCAGCTTATCGTGGACCTCGGGCACCGGGGAGCTGTTTTTT. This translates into CASSLSWTSGTGELFF.

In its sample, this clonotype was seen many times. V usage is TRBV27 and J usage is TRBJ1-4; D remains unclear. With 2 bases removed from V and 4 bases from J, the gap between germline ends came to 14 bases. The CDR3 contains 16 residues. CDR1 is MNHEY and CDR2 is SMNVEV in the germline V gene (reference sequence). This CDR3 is CASSLNPGSVNEKLFF. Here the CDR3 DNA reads TGTGCCAGCAGTTTAAATCCGGGGTCGGTTAATGAAAAACTGTTTTTT.

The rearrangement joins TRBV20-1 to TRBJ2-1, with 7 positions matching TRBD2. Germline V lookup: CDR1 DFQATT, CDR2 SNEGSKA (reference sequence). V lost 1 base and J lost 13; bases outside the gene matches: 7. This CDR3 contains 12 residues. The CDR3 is CSARGVLAIQFF. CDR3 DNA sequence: TGCAGTGCTAGAGGTGTACTAGCGATTCAGTTCTTC.